Below are 4 T cell receptor beta chains sequenced from a single sample in a study of cytomegalovirus exposure and HLA in healthy donors. Use of 60 Vbeta and 13 Jbeta primers characterized the PCR. Only in-frame clones appear in the TCRdb table, and some are missing; sequencing was by immunoSEQ multiplex PCR. The table lists about 140,000 clones, roughly 77% of them singletons. The sequenced material came from PBMCs. The receptors stem from a man aged 18 to 29 in good health and CMV-seropositive.

The chain carries TRBV7-9 and TRBJ2-5; 10 positions match TRBD1. This CDR3 spans 15 amino acids. J lost 4 bases, V lost 5 bases, and 7 bases had no gene match. Germline values: CDR1 SEHNR, CDR2 FQNEAQ (reference sequence). CDR3 in amino acids: CASSPDRGRSETQYF. The CDR3 bases are TGTGCCAGCAGCCCAGACAGGGGGCGCTCAGAGACCCAGTACTTC.

The rearrangement uses TRBV19 and TRBJ1-1, with 7 bases lining up with TRBD1. Germline assignment: CDR1 LNHDA and CDR2 SQIVND (reference sequence). The CDR3 covers 15 residues. With V trimmed by 5 bases and J by 1 base, 7 bases remained unmatched. The CDR3 spells CASSSGTATNTEAFF. The DNA of the CDR3 is TGTGCCAGTAGTTCCGGGACAGCCACGAACACTGAAGCTTTCTTT.

This clone was detected a few times. The chain uses TRBV30 and TRBJ1-5; D is perhaps TRBD1 (6 bases). Germline V CDR1 and CDR2: GTSNPN, SVGIG (reference sequence). The CDR3 is 15 residues long. V lost 0 bases, J lost 3 bases, and 12 bases lay in between. As DNA, the CDR3 is TGTGCCTGGAGTGTAGTCGGACAGTTCAATCAGCCCCAGCATTTT. Translation: CAWSVVGQFNQPQHF.

The CDR3 DNA reads TGCAGTGCTAGACAGACCGGGGAGCTGTTTTTT. This gives the protein CSARQTGELFF. The chain is built from TRBV20-1 and TRBJ2-2; unclear D gene. CDR1 is DFQATT and CDR2 is SNEGSKA in the germline V gene (reference sequence). CDR3 size: 11 residues. Trimming removed 2 bases at V and 5 bases at J, with 3 bases between.